A single T cell receptor beta chain is shown here with its context. The sample is drawn from a study of cytomegalovirus exposure and HLA in healthy donors. The PCR made use of 60 Vbeta and 13 Jbeta primers. The table came from immunoSEQ multiplex PCR; TCRdb's copy has only in-frame clones and leaves some out. Counted here are more than 70,000 clones, approximately 83% occurring once; the ten biggest clones make up less than 4%. V gave up 3 bases and J gave up 3 bases, with 12 bases separating them. Per germline, CDR1 LGHNA and CDR2 YSLEER. This CDR3 is built from 14 residues. The chain links TRBV4-3 to TRBJ2-7; D gene unclear. Sequenced input: PBMCs. The TCR originated in a man in his forties or fifties in good health and CMV-seronegative. The DNA of the CDR3 is TGCGCCAGCAGCCAGGAGAATCTAGACTACGAGCAGTACTTC. Translated, it gives CASSQENLDYEQYF.